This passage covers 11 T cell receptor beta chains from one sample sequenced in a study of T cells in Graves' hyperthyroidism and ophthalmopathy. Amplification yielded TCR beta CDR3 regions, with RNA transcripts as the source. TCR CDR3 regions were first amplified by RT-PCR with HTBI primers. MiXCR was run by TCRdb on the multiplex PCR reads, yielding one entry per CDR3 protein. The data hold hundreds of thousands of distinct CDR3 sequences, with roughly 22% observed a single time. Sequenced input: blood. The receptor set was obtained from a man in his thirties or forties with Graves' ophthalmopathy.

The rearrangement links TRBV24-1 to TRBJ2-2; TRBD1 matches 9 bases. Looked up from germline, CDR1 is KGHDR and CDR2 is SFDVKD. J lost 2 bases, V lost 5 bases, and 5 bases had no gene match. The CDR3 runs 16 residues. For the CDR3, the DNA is TGTGCCACCAGTGCCAACAGGGGGCTCAACACCGGGGAGCTGTTTTTT. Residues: CATSANRGLNTGELFF.

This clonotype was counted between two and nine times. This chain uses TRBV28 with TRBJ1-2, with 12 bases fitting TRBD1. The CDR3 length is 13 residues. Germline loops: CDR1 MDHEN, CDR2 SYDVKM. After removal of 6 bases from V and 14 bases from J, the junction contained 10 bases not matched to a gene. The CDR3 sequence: CASSPPGQGARTF. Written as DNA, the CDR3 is TGTGCCAGCAGCCCGCCGGGACAGGGGGCGCGGACCTTC.

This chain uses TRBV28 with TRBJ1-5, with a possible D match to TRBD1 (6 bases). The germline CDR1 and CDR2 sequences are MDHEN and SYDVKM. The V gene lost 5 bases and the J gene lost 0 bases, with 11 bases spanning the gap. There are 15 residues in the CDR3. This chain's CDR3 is CASSKNRDSNQPQHF. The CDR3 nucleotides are TGTGCCAGCAGTAAAAACAGGGATAGCAATCAGCCCCAGCATTTT.

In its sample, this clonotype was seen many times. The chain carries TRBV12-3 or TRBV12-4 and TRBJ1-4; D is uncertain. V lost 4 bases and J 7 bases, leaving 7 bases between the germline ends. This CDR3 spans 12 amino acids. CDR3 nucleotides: TGTGCCAGCAGTTCTGAGGGTGAAAAACTGTTTTTT. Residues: CASSSEGEKLFF.

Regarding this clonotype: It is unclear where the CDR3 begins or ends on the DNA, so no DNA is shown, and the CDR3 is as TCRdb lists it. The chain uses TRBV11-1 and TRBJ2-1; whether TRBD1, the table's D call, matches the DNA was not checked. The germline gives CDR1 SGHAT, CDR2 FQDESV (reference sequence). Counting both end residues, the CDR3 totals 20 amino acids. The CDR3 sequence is CASSFYICSATRTGGNEQFF.

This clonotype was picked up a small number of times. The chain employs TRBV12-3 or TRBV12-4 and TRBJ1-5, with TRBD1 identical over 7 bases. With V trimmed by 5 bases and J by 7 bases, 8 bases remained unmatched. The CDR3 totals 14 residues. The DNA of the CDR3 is TGTGCCAGCAGTGCGACAGGGCCTCGGCAGCCCCAGCATTTT. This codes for CASSATGPRQPQHF.

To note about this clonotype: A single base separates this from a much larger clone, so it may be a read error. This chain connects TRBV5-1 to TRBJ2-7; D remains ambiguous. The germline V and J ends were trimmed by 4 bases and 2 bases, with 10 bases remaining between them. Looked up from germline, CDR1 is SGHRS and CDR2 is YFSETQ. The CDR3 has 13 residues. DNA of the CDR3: TGCGCCAGCAGCCCACAGTCTGCCTACGAGCAGTACTTC. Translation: CASSPQSAYEQYF.

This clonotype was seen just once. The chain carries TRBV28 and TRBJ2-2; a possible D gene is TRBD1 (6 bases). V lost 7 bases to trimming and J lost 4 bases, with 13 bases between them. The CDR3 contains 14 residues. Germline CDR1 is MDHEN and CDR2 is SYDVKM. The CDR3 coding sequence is TGTGCCAGCATTTCAGGGGCCTTCACCGGGGAGCTGTTTTTT. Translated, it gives CASISGAFTGELFF.

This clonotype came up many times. The CDR3 here is CASSEAGRGTDTQYF. In nucleotides, the CDR3 is TGTGCCAGCAGTGAGGCTGGCAGGGGAACAGATACGCAGTATTTT. The V gene is TRBV2, the J gene TRBJ2-3; possible D gene TRBD1, 6 bases. The CDR3 sequence is 15 residues long. Germline loops: CDR1 SNHLY, CDR2 FYNNEI. Trimming cost V 3 bases and J 3 bases, with 13 bases left between them.

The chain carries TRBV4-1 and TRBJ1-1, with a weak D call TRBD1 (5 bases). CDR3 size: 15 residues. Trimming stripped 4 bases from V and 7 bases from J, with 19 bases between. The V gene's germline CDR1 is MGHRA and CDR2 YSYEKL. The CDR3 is CASSREAGLGGEAFF. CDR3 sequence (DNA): TGCGCCAGCAGCCGAGAGGCAGGACTGGGGGGTGAAGCTTTCTTT.

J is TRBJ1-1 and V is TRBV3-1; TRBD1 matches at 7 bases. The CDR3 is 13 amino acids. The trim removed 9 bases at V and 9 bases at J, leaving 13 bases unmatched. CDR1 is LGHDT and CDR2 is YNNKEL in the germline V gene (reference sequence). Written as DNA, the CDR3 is TGTGCCAGTATACAACCAGGGGACAGCCAAGCTTTCTTT. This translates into CASIQPGDSQAFF.